This TCR beta chain was sequenced in a study of T cell repertoires in cytomegalovirus infection. About the study: CMV infection together with matching HLA type was indicated by public TCR beta signatures. Findings and limits, study-wide: HLA-C-restricted CMV clonotypes gave the most frequent clonotype in two of eight donors. Public TCR beta family frequency separated CMV-and-HLA carriers, including in an independent cohort.

One entry per CDR3 protein, called by TCRdb with MiXCR from the reads. The table lists almost 300,000 distinct CDR3 sequences, roughly a tenth of them singletons, with around 2.4% in the top ten. Worth noting for this clonotype: Its antigen is not known.

The CDR3 extends over 18 amino acids. CDR1 is ENHRY and CDR2 is SYGVKD in the germline V gene. V was pared by 5 bases and J by 6 bases, with 14 bases of the junction left unmatched. The rearrangement uses TRBV10-3 and TRBJ2-1; 12 bases match TRBD1. The sequencing sample was made of PBMCs. This clonotype was obtained from a human donor in good health (CMV status not recorded). Some clones in this sample may be carry-over from other donors' samples. The CDR3 region is CAISPGQGARRAFNEQFF. The CDR3 region has the DNA TGTGCCATCAGTCCGGGACAGGGGGCCCGAAGGGCATTCAATGAGCAGTTCTTC.